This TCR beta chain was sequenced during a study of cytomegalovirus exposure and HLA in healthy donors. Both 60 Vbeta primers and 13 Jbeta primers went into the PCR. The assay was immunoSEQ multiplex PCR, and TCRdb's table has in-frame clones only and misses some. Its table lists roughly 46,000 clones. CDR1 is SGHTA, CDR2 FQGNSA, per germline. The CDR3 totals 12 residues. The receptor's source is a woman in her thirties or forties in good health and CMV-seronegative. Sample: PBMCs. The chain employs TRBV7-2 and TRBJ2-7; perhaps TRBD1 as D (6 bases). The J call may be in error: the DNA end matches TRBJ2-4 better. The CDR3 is CASSPKGDIQYF. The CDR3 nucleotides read TGTGCCAGCAGCCCAAAGGGGGACATTCAGTACTTC.